What follows are 18 T cell receptor beta chains derived from one specimen sequenced in a study of cytomegalovirus exposure and HLA in healthy donors. The PCR ran on 60 Vbeta and 13 Jbeta primers. Sequencing used immunoSEQ multiplex PCR; TCRdb keeps in-frame clones, though not all of them. This table holds 90,000 or so clones, 82% found once. The sample comprised PBMCs. These receptor sequences come from a man aged 45-65 years in good health and CMV-seronegative.

This clone has more than one count but fewer than ten. The V gene is TRBV7-2, the J gene TRBJ1-2, with 7 nucleotides matching TRBD1. Trimming took 1 base from V and 8 from J; bases not matched to a gene: 7. Germline CDR1 is SGHTA and CDR2 is FQGNSA. CDR3 size: 14 residues. The CDR3 here is CASSLGYTGEGYTF. The CDR3, as DNA: TGTGCCAGCAGCTTAGGATACACAGGGGAGGGCTACACCTTC.

V usage is TRBV2 and J usage is TRBJ2-2; 10 nucleotides align to TRBD1. The length of the CDR3 is 15 residues. Per the germline V gene, CDR1 is SNHLY and CDR2 is FYNNEI. The ends lost 6 bases at V and 8 bases at J; junction bases unmatched: 9. CDR3 loop: CASSQRQGAVGELFF. Here the CDR3 DNA reads TGTGCCAGCAGCCAAAGACAGGGGGCTGTGGGGGAGCTGTTTTTT. The full variable domain, rest sourced from reference TRBV2 and TRBJ2-2, is EPEVTQTPSHQVTQMGQEVILRCVPISNHLYFYWYRQILGQKVEFLVSFYNNEISEKSEIFDDQFSVERPDGSNFTLKIRSTKLEDSAMYFCASSQRQGAVGELFFGEGSRLTVL.

The chain carries TRBV6-5 and TRBJ1-6, with D tentatively TRBD1 (5 bases). The CDR3 consists of 13 residues. Germline-derived CDR1 and CDR2 are MNHEY and SVGAGI. Trimming removed 2 bases from V and 13 bases from J, with 12 bases in between. The DNA of the CDR3 is TGTGCCAGCAGTTACGGGGGGTCAGGGCCCCTCCACTTT. It translates to CASSYGGSGPLHF.

This clone is a singleton in its sample. This chain connects TRBV10-2 to TRBJ1-4; D might be TRBD1 (5 bases). V lost 2 bases and J 4 bases, leaving 8 bases between the germline ends. The CDR3 runs to 14 residues. CDR1 is WSHSY, CDR2 SAAADI, per germline. The CDR3 DNA follows: TGCGCCAGCAGTGAGGACAGTTATAATGAAAAACTGTTTTTT. Residues: CASSEDSYNEKLFF.

This chain connects TRBV18 to TRBJ2-7; tentatively, D is TRBD2 (6 bases). Trimming took off 4 bases at V and 3 bases at J, with 19 bases between the two ends. Per germline, CDR1 KGHSH and CDR2 LQKENI. The CDR3 contains 16 residues. The CDR3 DNA follows: TGTGCCAGCTCACACTCCCGGGGTAGCGGTTACTACGAGCAGTACTTC. Protein: CASSHSRGSGYYEQYF.

The rearrangement links TRBV2 to TRBJ2-6; the D gene is possibly TRBD1 (5 bases). CDR1 is SNHLY and CDR2 is FYNNEI in the germline V gene. V shed 4 bases and J shed 4 bases, with 8 bases lying between them. The CDR3 contains 14 residues. DNA of the CDR3: TGTGCCAGCAGTGCGACAGTAGGGGCCAACGTCCTGACTTTC. Its protein is CASSATVGANVLTF.

This clone was recorded only once. As DNA, the CDR3 is TGTGCCAGCAGTCCGGGGGTGGGTTACAATGAGCAGTTCTTC. The encoded protein is CASSPGVGYNEQFF. The V call is TRBV11-2, the J call TRBJ2-1, with a tentative D call TRBD2 (6 bases). The CDR3 is 14 amino acids. V was cut by 6 bases and J by 4 bases, with 13 bases left in between. The germline gives CDR1 SGHAT, CDR2 FQNNGV.

The rearrangement links TRBV7-2 to TRBJ1-3, with D maybe TRBD1 (6 bases). The germline gives CDR1 SGHTA, CDR2 FQGNSA. V lost 5 bases, J lost 0 bases, and 17 bases lay in between. The CDR3 has 17 residues. CDR3 nucleotide sequence: TGTGCCAGCAGCCGACAAGGGACACCTAACTCTGGAAACACCATATATTTT. This translates into CASSRQGTPNSGNTIYF.

The V call is TRBV15, the J call TRBJ1-4; D remains ambiguous. Germline V gene lookup returns CDR1 LNHNV and CDR2 YYDKDF (reference sequence). V was trimmed by 1 base and J by 4 bases, leaving 13 bases between them. The CDR3 length is 16 residues. CDR3 in amino acids: CATSRGTGSVNEKLFF. CDR3 nucleotide sequence: TGTGCCACCAGCAGAGGTACCGGGAGCGTTAATGAAAAACTGTTTTTT.

The chain recombines TRBV5-1 with TRBJ2-3; D might be TRBD2 (6 bases). Germline V gives CDR1 SGHRS, CDR2 YFSETQ. There are 15 residues in the CDR3. The V end was cut by 0 bases, the J end by 0 bases, with 8 bases between. CDR3 nucleotide sequence: TGCGCCAGCAGCTTGGGTGGGACTAGCACAGATACGCAGTATTTT. Amino acids: CASSLGGTSTDTQYF.

The chain has TRBV10-3 and TRBJ2-1; perhaps TRBD2 as D (6 bases). Germline CDR1 is ENHRY and CDR2 is SYGVKD. The V end lost 3 bases, the J end lost 4 bases, and 7 bases lay between the germline ends. The CDR3 consists of 13 residues. Written as DNA, the CDR3 is TGTGCCATCAGTGACGGGAGTTACAATGAGCAGTTCTTC. Translation gives CAISDGSYNEQFF.

This chain links TRBV9 with TRBJ2-5, with no clear D. The end of the DNA aligns better with TRBJ2-7, so the J call may be wrong. The germline gives CDR1 SGDLS, CDR2 YYNGEE. The CDR3 is made up of 14 amino acids. CDR3 residues: CASSPWNSPYEQYF. The CDR3, as DNA: TGTGCCAGCAGCCCGTGGAACAGTCCCTACGAGCAGTACTTC.

The rearrangement uses TRBV27 and TRBJ2-3; D might be TRBD2 (6 bases). V was shortened by 3 bases and J by 1 base, with 14 bases between the two germline ends. CDR3 length: 16 amino acids. Looked up from germline, CDR1 is MNHEY and CDR2 is SMNVEV (reference sequence). In DNA form, the CDR3 reads TGTGCCAGCAGTTTCTTCGACATAGCGGGCACAGATACGCAGTATTTT. Translating it yields CASSFFDIAGTDTQYF.

The chain joins TRBV18 to TRBJ1-3; TRBD1 aligns across 7 bases. Germline CDR1 is KGHSH and CDR2 is LQKENI. Trimming at V came to 3 bases and at J to 5 bases, leaving 4 bases not matched to a gene. CDR3 size: 14 residues. This CDR3 reads CASSPDRARNTIYF. The CDR3 coding sequence is TGTGCCAGCTCACCTGACAGGGCTCGAAACACCATATATTTT.

A few counts support this clone. The chain links TRBV28 to TRBJ2-1, with a weak D call TRBD2 (6 bases). CDR3 size: 16 residues. The germline CDR1 and CDR2 sequences are MDHEN and SYDVKM. With 6 bases removed from V and 0 bases from J, the gap between germline ends came to 15 bases. This CDR3 is CASSAIGRSSYNEQFF. As DNA, the CDR3 is TGTGCCAGCAGCGCGATAGGGAGGAGCTCCTACAATGAGCAGTTCTTC.

The chain recombines TRBV4-2 with TRBJ2-7, with 7 bases lining up with TRBD1. V lost 1 base, J lost 2 bases, and 2 bases stayed unmatched. CDR1 is LGHNA and CDR2 is YNFKEQ in the germline V gene. This CDR3 comprises 14 residues. CDR3 region: CASSQGQGTYEQYF. The CDR3 coding sequence is TGTGCCAGCAGCCAAGGACAGGGCACCTACGAGCAGTACTTC.

This clone appeared a single time. The chain has TRBV6-5 and TRBJ2-3; TRBD2 matches 9 bases. Germline values: CDR1 MNHEY, CDR2 SVGAGI. Germline trimming cut 6 bases from V and 13 bases from J; bases unmatched to any gene: 17. CDR3 length: 15 residues. CDR3 loop: CASRGTGTSIPPEYF. CDR3 sequence (DNA): TGTGCCAGCAGAGGGACCGGGACTAGCATACCCCCGGAGTATTTT.

The chain combines TRBV9 with TRBJ2-7; TRBD1 aligns across 10 bases. Germline V CDR1 and CDR2: SGDLS, YYNGEE. The CDR3 totals 14 residues. V lost 4 bases and J lost 2; bases outside the gene matches: 3. This CDR3 reads CASSTGTGAYEQYF. The CDR3 DNA is TGTGCCAGCAGCACTGGGACAGGGGCCTACGAGCAGTACTTC.